These 30 T cell receptor beta chains were all obtained from the same sample, sequenced in a study of OX40 agonist ivuxolimab in advanced cancers. Some clones are missing from TCRdb's copy, which holds only in-frame ones; the method was immunoSEQ multiplex PCR. The sample comprises tens of thousands of clones, approximately 89% of which are singletons, and 18% rests with the top ten. The sequences come from CD4+ or CD8+ T cells sorted from blood, collected in a trial of the OX40 agonist ivuxolimab. The receptors were sampled from an adult with an advanced solid tumor such as melanoma, head and neck, liver or kidney cancer.

The chain links TRBV2 to TRBJ1-5; 9 bases fit TRBD1. With V trimmed by 0 bases and J by 3 bases, 3 bases remained unmatched. CDR3 length equals 16 residues. Germline V CDR1 and CDR2: SNHLY, FYNNEI. This chain's CDR3 is CASSEARTGVNQPQHF. In DNA, the CDR3 is TGTGCCAGCAGTGAAGCGCGGACAGGGGTCAATCAGCCCCAGCATTTT.

The count of this clone is one. V and J are TRBV7-9 and TRBJ2-1; D gene unclear. The CDR3 is 11 residues long. The V gene lost 5 bases and the J gene lost 8 bases, with 7 bases spanning the gap. Germline assignment: CDR1 SEHNR and CDR2 FQNEAQ (reference sequence). CDR3 nucleotide sequence: TGTGCCAGCAGCCCGGCGTATGAGCAGTTCTTC. Amino acid sequence: CASSPAYEQFF.

The chain uses TRBV9 and TRBJ2-1, with D possibly TRBD2 on 6 matching bases. Germline-derived CDR1 and CDR2 are SGDLS and YYNGEE. This CDR3 is 15 amino acids long. V was pared by 3 bases and J by 7 bases, with 17 bases between. The CDR3 region has the DNA TGTGCCAGCAGCGGGGGACGGGGGAGTGTGAATGAGCAGTTCTTC. This sequence encodes CASSGGRGSVNEQFF.

This clone was detected a few times. The rearrangement uses TRBV11-2 and TRBJ1-1; D is possibly TRBD1 (6 bases). This CDR3 contains 12 residues. Germline CDR1 and CDR2: SGHAT and FQNNGV. V lost 5 bases and J 6 bases, leaving 10 bases between the germline ends. The CDR3 nucleotides are TGTGCCAGCAGCACCAACAGGGCTGAAGCTTTCTTT. It codes for CASSTNRAEAFF.

The chain is built from TRBV2 and TRBJ2-3; 12 nucleotides align to TRBD2. This CDR3 is built from 18 residues. The germline CDR1 and CDR2 sequences are SNHLY and FYNNEI. The V segment lost 3 bases and the J segment 0 bases; nucleotides outside the gene matches: 7. CDR3 sequence: CASSDGTSGPYSTDTQYF. DNA for the CDR3: TGTGCCAGCAGTGATGGGACTAGCGGGCCTTACAGCACAGATACGCAGTATTTT.

V and J are TRBV6-5 and TRBJ1-2; possible D gene TRBD1, 5 bases. Germline assignment: CDR1 MNHEY and CDR2 SVGAGI. CDR3 length equals 15 residues. V was pared by 0 bases and J by 7 bases, with 15 bases between. CDR3 DNA: TGTGCCAGCAGTTACTCTTGGCAGGGCGGGCCTGGCTACACCTTC. Protein sequence: CASSYSWQGGPGYTF.

This clone was detected a few times. The rearrangement uses TRBV10-2 and TRBJ2-7, with 7 bases lining up with TRBD1. CDR1 WSHSY and CDR2 SAAADI come from the germline V gene. V was clipped by 2 bases and J by 3 bases; unmatched bases: 4. The CDR3 has 14 amino acids. Here the CDR3 DNA reads TGCGCCAGCAGTGAGGGGACAGTCTTCTACGAGCAGTACTTC. Protein product: CASSEGTVFYEQYF.

This rearrangement joins TRBV7-3 to TRBJ2-1; 9 bases line up with TRBD2. After removal of 3 bases from V and 1 base from J, the junction contained 1 base not matched to a gene. Germline values: CDR1 SGHTA, CDR2 FQGTGA. The CDR3 is made up of 15 amino acids. Here the CDR3 reads CASSFLAGSYNEQFF. The DNA for the CDR3 is TGTGCCAGCAGCTTCCTAGCGGGGTCCTACAATGAGCAGTTCTTC. Full variable domain (outside the CDR3, taken from reference TRBV7-3 and TRBJ2-1): GAGVSQTPSNKVTEKGKYVELRCDPISGHTALYWYRQSLGQGPEFLIYFQGTGAADDSGLPNDRFFAVRPEGSVSTLKIQRTERGDSAVYLCASSFLAGSYNEQFFGPGTRLTVL.

The chain couples TRBV6-1 to TRBJ1-1; 8 nucleotides line up with TRBD1. The CDR3 is 13 residues long. V shed 6 bases and J 5 bases; nucleotides not matched to a gene: 5. Germline V gene data show CDR1 as MNHNS and CDR2 as SASEGT. CDR3 nucleotides: TGTGCCAGCAGCGGACAGGGAAGAACTGAAGCTTTCTTT. This sequence encodes CASSGQGRTEAFF.

The chain joins TRBV2 to TRBJ1-2, with no clear D. Trimming took 0 bases from V and 4 from J, leaving 24 bases between them. Germline V CDR1 and CDR2: SNHLY, FYNNEI. The CDR3 spans 19 residues. This CDR3 reads CASSEAGDGKYNPFYGYTF. CDR3 in DNA: TGTGCCAGCAGTGAAGCTGGAGACGGGAAGTACAATCCGTTCTATGGCTACACCTTC.

A single count supports this clone. The chain combines TRBV6-5 with TRBJ1-5; D ambiguous. Germline V gene sequence: CDR1 MNHEY, CDR2 SVGAGI. The CDR3 is 15 amino acids. V gave up 0 bases and J gave up 0 bases, with 6 bases separating them. The CDR3 DNA reads as TGTGCCAGCAGTTACTCACAGAATAGCAATCAGCCCCAGCATTTT. This sequence encodes CASSYSQNSNQPQHF.

V is TRBV7-9 and J is TRBJ1-3; D possibly corresponds to TRBD1 (6 bases). Trimming left V 7 bases short and J 3 bases short, with 19 bases between. The length of the CDR3 is 16 residues. Germline V lookup: CDR1 SEHNR, CDR2 FQNEAQ (reference sequence). CDR3 sequence: CASIIRTGTHGNTIYF. The DNA of the CDR3 is TGTGCCAGCATAATTAGAACAGGGACCCATGGAAACACCATATATTTT.

This chain joins TRBV18 and TRBJ1-1; 8 positions match TRBD1. Trimming at V came to 4 bases and at J to 1 base, leaving 5 bases not matched to a gene. This CDR3 is built from 15 residues. Germline V gives CDR1 KGHSH, CDR2 LQKENI. DNA of the CDR3: TGTGCCAGCTCACAGGACAGGGCTCGGAACACTGAAGCTTTCTTT. This encodes CASSQDRARNTEAFF.

V is TRBV27 and J is TRBJ1-4, with a weak D call TRBD1 (6 bases). Germline V CDR1 and CDR2: MNHEY, SMNVEV (reference sequence). The V end was cut by 7 bases, the J end by 7 bases, with 16 bases between. CDR3 size: 14 residues. DNA for the CDR3: TGTGCCAGCAACTATCAGGGGCCCGGTGAAAAACTGTTTTTT. This sequence encodes CASNYQGPGEKLFF.

The rearrangement joins TRBV9 to TRBJ2-3, with D possibly being TRBD1 (5 bases). The V gene's germline CDR1 is SGDLS and CDR2 YYNGEE. The CDR3 loop spans 14 amino acids. The V gene lost 0 bases and the J gene lost 6 bases, with 11 bases spanning the gap. This CDR3 is CASSVEGVIDTQYF. The CDR3 DNA reads TGTGCCAGCAGCGTAGAAGGGGTTATCGATACGCAGTATTTT.

This clone was observed once. The CDR3 sequence: CASKLTGTANSPLHF. CDR3 bases: TGTGCCAGCAAACTAACCGGGACAGCAAATTCACCCCTCCACTTT. The V gene is TRBV7-9, the J gene TRBJ1-6; 7 bases align to TRBD1. The trim removed 7 bases at V and 7 bases at J, leaving 10 bases unmatched. This CDR3 has 15 amino acids. The germline V gene has CDR1 SEHNR and CDR2 FQNEAQ (reference sequence).

J is TRBJ2-3 and V is TRBV29-1, with D possibly TRBD1 on 6 matching bases. Germline V gene lookup returns CDR1 SQVTM and CDR2 ANQGSEA. CDR3 length: 13 residues. Trimming pared 6 bases from V and 3 bases from J, leaving 13 bases between. The CDR3 region has the DNA TGCAGCGTACGACAGGTGGAGACAGATACGCAGTATTTT. It codes for CSVRQVETDTQYF.

The CDR3 loop is CASTKGISYEQYF. The DNA of the CDR3 is TGTGCCAGCACCAAAGGGATCTCCTACGAGCAGTACTTC. The gene calls are TRBV5-6 and TRBJ2-7; no reliable D call. Trimming took 6 bases from V and 0 from J, leaving 10 bases between them. CDR1 and CDR2 (germline): SGHDT, YYEEEE. CDR3 length: 13 residues.

This clone was observed once. The rearrangement joins TRBV5-6 to TRBJ1-6, with D uncertain. Deletions cut 2 bases from V and 0 bases from J, with 6 bases between. This CDR3 has 15 amino acids. The germline gives CDR1 SGHDT, CDR2 YYEEEE. CDR3 DNA: TGTGCCAGCAGCTTTGAGAGCTCCTATAATTCACCCCTCCACTTT. Protein sequence: CASSFESSYNSPLHF.

The V gene is TRBV4-1, the J gene TRBJ2-7; 7 nucleotides match TRBD1. Germline CDR1 and CDR2: MGHRA and YSYEKL. The CDR3 runs 15 residues. The V and J ends lost 1 base and 0 bases, in that order; junction bases with no gene match: 3. In DNA, the CDR3 is TGCGCCAGCAGCCAAGGCAGGGGGAACTCCTACGAGCAGTACTTC. It encodes CASSQGRGNSYEQYF.

This chain connects TRBV6-1 to TRBJ1-1; unclear D gene. Germline V lookup: CDR1 MNHNS, CDR2 SASEGT. The ends were cut back, 5 bases at V and 11 bases at J, with 12 bases in the middle. The CDR3 runs to 11 residues. The CDR3 protein is CASSYGMGAFF. The DNA for the CDR3 is TGTGCCAGCAGTTACGGAATGGGGGCTTTCTTT.

V and J are TRBV30 and TRBJ1-6; TRBD1 might be the D (5 bases). The germline V gene has CDR1 GTSNPN and CDR2 SVGIG (reference sequence). The CDR3 loop spans 14 amino acids. V was trimmed by 0 bases and J by 8 bases, leaving 11 bases between them. The chain's CDR3 is CAWSVQAGYSPLHF. The CDR3 DNA is TGTGCCTGGAGTGTACAGGCGGGGTATTCACCCCTCCACTTT.

The CDR3 DNA follows: TGTGCCAGCAGCTTAGCTGGGGACAGACCTTGGGACATTCAGTACTTC. Protein: CASSLAGDRPWDIQYF. This chain joins TRBV7-9 and TRBJ2-4, with 7 bases lining up with TRBD1. The J segment lost 8 bases and the V segment lost 0 bases, leaving 10 bases of the junction unmatched. CDR3 length equals 16 residues. Germline CDR1 is SEHNR and CDR2 is FQNEAQ (reference sequence).

This clone appeared once. This sequence joins TRBV19 and TRBJ2-7; TRBD2 might be the D (5 bases). The ends were cut back, 2 bases at V and 6 bases at J, with 14 bases in the middle. The CDR3 totals 14 residues. Germline lookup yields CDR1 LNHDA and CDR2 SQIVND (reference sequence). The CDR3 DNA is TGTGCCAGTAGTATACTCGGGGTTCGGAGCGAGCAGTACTTC. Translated, it gives CASSILGVRSEQYF.

The DNA for the CDR3 is TGTGCCAGCAGCTTAGCAGGAAGAAATTCACCCCTCCACTTT. It encodes CASSLAGRNSPLHF. This chain uses TRBV7-7 with TRBJ1-6; no clear D gene. This CDR3 has 14 residues. CDR1 and CDR2 from the germline V gene are SSHAT and FNYEAQ (reference sequence). V was cut by 0 bases and J by 7 bases, with 7 bases left in between.

The chain joins TRBV27 to TRBJ2-7; D unresolved. The CDR3 totals 13 residues. In germline, CDR1 is MNHEY, CDR2 SMNVEV (reference sequence). V was cut by 3 bases and J by 6 bases, with 12 bases left in between. This chain's CDR3 is CASSFIAMGEQYF. Here the CDR3 DNA reads TGTGCCAGCAGTTTCATCGCGATGGGCGAGCAGTACTTC.

About this clone: Other DNA sequences in this sample translate to the same CDR3. The gene calls are TRBV7-6 and TRBJ2-7; 10 positions match TRBD1. From germline, CDR1 is SGHVS and CDR2 FNYEAQ. The junction had 5 bases not matched to a gene; V was cut back by 5 bases and J by 1 base. The CDR3 loop spans 15 amino acids. CDR3: CASSLGQGGSYEQYF. CDR3 sequence (DNA): TGTGCCAGCAGCCTAGGACAGGGGGGGTCCTACGAGCAGTACTTC.

A remark on this clone: Its ends do not fully match the called genes, so a read error is possible. V gene TRBV2 combines with J gene TRBJ2-2, with D perhaps being TRBD1 or TRBD2 (5 bases each). The CDR3 covers 11 residues. Germline V CDR1 and CDR2: SNHLY, FYNNEI. The CDR3, as DNA: TGTGCCAGTACAGGCACCGGGGTGCTGTTTTTT. Encoded protein: CASTGTGVLFF. Supplemented by reference TRBV2 and TRBJ2-2, the full variable domain reads EPEVTQTPSHQVTQMGQEVILRCVPISNHLYFYWYRQILGQKVEFLVSFYNNEISEKSEIFDDQFSVERPDGSNFTLKIRSTKLEDSAMYFCASTGTGVLFFGEGSRLTVL.

J is TRBJ1-1 and V is TRBV9; no clear D gene. Trimming removed 0 bases at V and 5 bases at J, with 8 bases between. Germline V lookup: CDR1 SGDLS, CDR2 YYNGEE. The CDR3 length is 13 residues. CDR3 nucleotides: TGTGCCAGCAGCGTAGCCGGACGGACTGAAGCTTTCTTT. Amino acid sequence: CASSVAGRTEAFF.

V and J are TRBV7-9 and TRBJ2-7; no clear D gene. CDR1 is SEHNR and CDR2 is FQNEAQ in the germline V gene (reference sequence). With 4 bases removed from V and 2 bases from J, the gap between germline ends came to 15 bases. The length of the CDR3 is 15 residues. Here the CDR3 DNA reads TGTGCCAGCAGCTCTAACCCGCTCTCCCCCTACGAGCAGTACTTC. Translation gives CASSSNPLSPYEQYF.